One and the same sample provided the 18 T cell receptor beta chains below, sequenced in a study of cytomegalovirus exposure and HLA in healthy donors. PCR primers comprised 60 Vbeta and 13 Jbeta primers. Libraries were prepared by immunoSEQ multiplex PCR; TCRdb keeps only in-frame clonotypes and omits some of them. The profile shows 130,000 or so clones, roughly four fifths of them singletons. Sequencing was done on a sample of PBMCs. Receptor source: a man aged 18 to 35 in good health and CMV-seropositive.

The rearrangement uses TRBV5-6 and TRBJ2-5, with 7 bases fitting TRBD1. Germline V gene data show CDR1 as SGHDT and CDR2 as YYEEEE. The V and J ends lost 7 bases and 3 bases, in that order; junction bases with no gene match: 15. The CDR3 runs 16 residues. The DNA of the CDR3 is TGTGCCAGCTCACGAGGCAGGGGGAGATCCAAAGAGACCCAGTACTTC. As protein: CASSRGRGRSKETQYF.

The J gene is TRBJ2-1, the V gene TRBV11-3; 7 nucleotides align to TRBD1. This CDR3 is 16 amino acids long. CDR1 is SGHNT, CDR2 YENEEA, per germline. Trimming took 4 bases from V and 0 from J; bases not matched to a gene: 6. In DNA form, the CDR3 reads TGTGCCAGCAGCTCTCGGACAGGACCCTCCTACAATGAGCAGTTCTTC. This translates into CASSSRTGPSYNEQFF.

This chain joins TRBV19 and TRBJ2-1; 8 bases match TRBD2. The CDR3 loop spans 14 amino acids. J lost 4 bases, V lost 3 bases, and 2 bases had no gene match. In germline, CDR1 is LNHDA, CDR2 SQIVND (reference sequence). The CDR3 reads CASSILAGYNEQFF. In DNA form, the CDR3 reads TGTGCCAGTAGTATTTTAGCGGGGTACAATGAGCAGTTCTTC.

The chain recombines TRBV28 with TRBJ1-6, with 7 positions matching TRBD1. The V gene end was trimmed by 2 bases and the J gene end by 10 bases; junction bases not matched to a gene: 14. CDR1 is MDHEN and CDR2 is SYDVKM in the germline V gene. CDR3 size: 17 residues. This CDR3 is CASSLGDTGAGWSPLHF. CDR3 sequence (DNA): TGTGCCAGCAGTTTAGGGGATACAGGGGCCGGGTGGTCACCCCTCCACTTT.

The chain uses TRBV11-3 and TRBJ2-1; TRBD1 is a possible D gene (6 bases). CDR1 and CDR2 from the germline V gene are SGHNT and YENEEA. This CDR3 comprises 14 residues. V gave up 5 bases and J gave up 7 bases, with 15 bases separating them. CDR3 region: CASSPGQTLNEQFF. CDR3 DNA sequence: TGTGCCAGCAGCCCCGGACAGACCCTAAATGAGCAGTTCTTC.

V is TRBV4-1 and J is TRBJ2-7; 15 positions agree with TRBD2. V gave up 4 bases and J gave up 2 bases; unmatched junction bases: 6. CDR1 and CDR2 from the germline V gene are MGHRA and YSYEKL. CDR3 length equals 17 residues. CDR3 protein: CASSPGTSGRRTYEQYF. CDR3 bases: TGCGCCAGCAGCCCGGGGACTAGCGGGAGGAGGACCTACGAGCAGTACTTC.

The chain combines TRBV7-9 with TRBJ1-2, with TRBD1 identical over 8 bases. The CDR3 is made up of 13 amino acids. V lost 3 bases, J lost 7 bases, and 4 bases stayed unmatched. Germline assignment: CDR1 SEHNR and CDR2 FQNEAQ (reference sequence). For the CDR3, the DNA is TGTGCCAGCAGCTTCGGGACAGGAATTGGCTACACCTTC. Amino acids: CASSFGTGIGYTF.

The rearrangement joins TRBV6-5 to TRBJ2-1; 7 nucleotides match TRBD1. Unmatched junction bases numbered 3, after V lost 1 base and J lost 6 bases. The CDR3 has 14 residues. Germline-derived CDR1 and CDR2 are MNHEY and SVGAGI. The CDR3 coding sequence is TGTGCCAGCAGTTACTTAAGGGGGCTCAATGAGCAGTTCTTC. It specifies CASSYLRGLNEQFF.

The DNA of the CDR3 is TGTGCCAGTATCCGGACTAGCGGGAACAATGAGCAGTTCTTC. Its translation: CASIRTSGNNEQFF. The chain joins TRBV19 to TRBJ2-1, with 12 nucleotides matching TRBD2. The CDR3 has 14 residues. Germline CDR1 is LNHDA and CDR2 is SQIVND (reference sequence). V lost 7 bases to trimming and J lost 5 bases; unmatched junction nucleotides: 3.

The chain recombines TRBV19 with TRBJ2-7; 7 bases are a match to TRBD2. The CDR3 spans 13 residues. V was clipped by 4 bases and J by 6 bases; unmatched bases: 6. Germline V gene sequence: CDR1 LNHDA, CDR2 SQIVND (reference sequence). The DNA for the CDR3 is TGTGCCAGTAGTAGGGGACTACGTGGCGAGCAGTACTTC. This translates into CASSRGLRGEQYF.

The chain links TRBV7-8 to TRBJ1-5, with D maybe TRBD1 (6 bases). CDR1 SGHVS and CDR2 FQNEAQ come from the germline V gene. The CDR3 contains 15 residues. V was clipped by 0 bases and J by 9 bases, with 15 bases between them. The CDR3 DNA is TGTGCCAGCAGCTTAGCGCGAGGGGGGGGAGGGCCCCAGCATTTT. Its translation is CASSLARGGGGPQHF.

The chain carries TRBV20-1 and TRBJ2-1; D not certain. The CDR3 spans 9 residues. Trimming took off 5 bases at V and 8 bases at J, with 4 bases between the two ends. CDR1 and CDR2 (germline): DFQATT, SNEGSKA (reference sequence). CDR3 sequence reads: CSAQDEQFF. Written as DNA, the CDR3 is TGCAGTGCTCAGGATGAGCAGTTCTTC.

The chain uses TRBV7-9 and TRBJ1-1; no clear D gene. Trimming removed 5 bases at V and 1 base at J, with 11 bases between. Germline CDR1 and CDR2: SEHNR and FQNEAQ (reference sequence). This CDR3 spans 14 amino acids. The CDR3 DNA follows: TGTGCCAGCAGCGAGTCAACCGGGAACACTGAAGCTTTCTTT. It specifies CASSESTGNTEAFF.

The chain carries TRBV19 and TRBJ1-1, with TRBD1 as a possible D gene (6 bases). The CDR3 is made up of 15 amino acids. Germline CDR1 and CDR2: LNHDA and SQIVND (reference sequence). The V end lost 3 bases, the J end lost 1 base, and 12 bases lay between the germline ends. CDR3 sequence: CASSIPTQGNTEAFF. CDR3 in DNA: TGTGCCAGTAGTATCCCCACACAGGGGAACACTGAAGCTTTCTTT.

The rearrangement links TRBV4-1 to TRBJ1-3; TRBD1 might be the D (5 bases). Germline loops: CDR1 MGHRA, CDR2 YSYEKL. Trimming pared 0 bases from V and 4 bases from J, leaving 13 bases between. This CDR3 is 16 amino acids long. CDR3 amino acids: CASSQDWPGRGNTIYF. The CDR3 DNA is TGCGCCAGCAGCCAAGATTGGCCAGGGCGAGGAAACACCATATATTTT.

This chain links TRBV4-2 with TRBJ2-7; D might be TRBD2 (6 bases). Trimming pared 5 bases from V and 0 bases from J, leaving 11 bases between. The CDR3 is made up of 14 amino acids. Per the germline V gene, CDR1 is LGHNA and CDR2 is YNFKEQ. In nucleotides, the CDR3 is TGTGCCAGCAGCAATAGCGGTTCCTCCTACGAGCAGTACTTC. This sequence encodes CASSNSGSSYEQYF.

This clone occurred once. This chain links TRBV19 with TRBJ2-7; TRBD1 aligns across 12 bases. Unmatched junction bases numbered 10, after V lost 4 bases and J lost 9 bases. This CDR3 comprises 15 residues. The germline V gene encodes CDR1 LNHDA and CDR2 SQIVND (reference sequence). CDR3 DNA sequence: TGTGCCAGTAGTACTGCCGGGACAGGGGGCGCCAGGCAGTACTTC. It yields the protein CASSTAGTGGARQYF.

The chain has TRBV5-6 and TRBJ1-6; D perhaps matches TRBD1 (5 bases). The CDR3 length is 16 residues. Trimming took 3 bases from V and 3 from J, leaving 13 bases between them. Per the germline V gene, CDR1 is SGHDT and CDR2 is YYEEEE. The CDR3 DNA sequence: TGTGCCAGCAGCTACCGGACACGTAACTATAATTCACCCCTCCACTTT. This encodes CASSYRTRNYNSPLHF.